The clone carrying this T cell receptor beta chain occurred once. This specimen comes from a study of blood T cell repertoires in COVID-19. V gave up 4 bases and J gave up 0 bases; unmatched junction bases: 6. The V gene's germline CDR1 is SGDLS and CDR2 YYNGEE. The CDR3 is made up of 16 amino acids. Method: immunoSEQ multiplex PCR; TCRdb's copy keeps in-frame clones and lacks some. The sample holds over 450,000 clones, approximately 91% seen once. The chain links TRBV9 to TRBJ2-1; 8 bases fit TRBD2. Sequencing was performed on peripheral blood. The receptor's source is a woman between 50 and 59 years old with COVID-19, enrolled during active disease. CDR3: CASSRGGRSSYNEQFF. The CDR3 DNA reads as TGTGCCAGCAGCCGGGGGGGCCGAAGCTCCTACAATGAGCAGTTCTTC.